Listed below are T cell receptor beta chains from one sample, sequenced in a study of preoperative IRX-2 immunotherapy in early breast cancer. The table came from immunoSEQ multiplex PCR; TCRdb's copy has only in-frame clones and leaves some out. This sample has 32,000 or so clones, with around 83% found just once. The input for sequencing was lymph node tissue, taken from a patient treated with IRX-2 immunotherapy. The receptors originated from a human donor with breast cancer. The conserved cysteine and the conserved F or W are not part of the CDR3 here.

cdr3_length	v_call	j_call	cdr3_aa
12	TRBV25-1	TRBJ1-2	ASSSDRGPYGYT
13	TRBV28	TRBJ2-7	ASTLSGGPSYEQY
9	TRBV19	TRBJ2-1	ASSSGREQF
12	TRBV28	TRBJ1-4	ASTQGRTNEKLF
10	TRBV19	TRBJ2-1	ATVDGLNEQF
12	TRBV19	TRBJ1-5	ASSIGTGNQPQH
13	TRBV5-1	TRBJ2-7	ASSLGGQLGNEQY
13	TRBV19	TRBJ1-1	ASQRLRPRGTEAF
10	TRBV9	TRBJ1-1	AEGKGHTEAF
13	TRBV10-3	TRBJ1-4	AISETDRENEKLF